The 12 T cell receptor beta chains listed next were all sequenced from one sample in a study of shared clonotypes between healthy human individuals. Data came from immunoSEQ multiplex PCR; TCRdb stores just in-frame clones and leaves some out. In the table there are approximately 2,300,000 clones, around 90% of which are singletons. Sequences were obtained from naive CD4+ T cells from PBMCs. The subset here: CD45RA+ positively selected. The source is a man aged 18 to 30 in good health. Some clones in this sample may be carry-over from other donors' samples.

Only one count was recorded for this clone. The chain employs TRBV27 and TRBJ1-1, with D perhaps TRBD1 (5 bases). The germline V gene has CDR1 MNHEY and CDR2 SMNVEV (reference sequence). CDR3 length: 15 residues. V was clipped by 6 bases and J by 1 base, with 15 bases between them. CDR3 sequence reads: CASSRTGRTNTEAFF. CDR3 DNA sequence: TGTGCCAGCAGCCGGACGGGACGGACGAACACTGAAGCTTTCTTT.

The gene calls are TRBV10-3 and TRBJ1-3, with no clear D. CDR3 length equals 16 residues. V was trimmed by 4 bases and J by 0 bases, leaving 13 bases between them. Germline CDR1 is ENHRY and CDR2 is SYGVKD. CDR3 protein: CAISANLLNSGNTIYF. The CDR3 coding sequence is TGTGCCATCAGTGCGAACCTGCTAAACTCTGGAAACACCATATATTTT.

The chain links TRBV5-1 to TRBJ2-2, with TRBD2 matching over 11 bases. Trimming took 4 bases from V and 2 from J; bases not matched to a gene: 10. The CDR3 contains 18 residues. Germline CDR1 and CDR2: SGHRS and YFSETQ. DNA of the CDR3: TGCGCCAGCAGCCCCAGGGGAACTAGCGGGAGTAACACCGGGGAGCTGTTTTTT. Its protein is CASSPRGTSGSNTGELFF.

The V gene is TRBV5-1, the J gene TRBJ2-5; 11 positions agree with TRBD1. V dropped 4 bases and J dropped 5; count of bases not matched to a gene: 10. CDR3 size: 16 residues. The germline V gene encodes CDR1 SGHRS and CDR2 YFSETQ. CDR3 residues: CASSLRTGGAVETQYF. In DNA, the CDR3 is TGCGCCAGCAGCCTGAGGACAGGGGGCGCGGTGGAGACCCAGTACTTC.

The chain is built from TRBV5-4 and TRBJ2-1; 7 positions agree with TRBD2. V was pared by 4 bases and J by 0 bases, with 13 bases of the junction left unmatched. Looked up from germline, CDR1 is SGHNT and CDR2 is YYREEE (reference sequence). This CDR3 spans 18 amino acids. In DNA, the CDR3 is TGTGCCAGCAGCGGGGCTGGGGGGGAGAGGAGCTCCTACAATGAGCAGTTCTTC. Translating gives CASSGAGGERSSYNEQFF.

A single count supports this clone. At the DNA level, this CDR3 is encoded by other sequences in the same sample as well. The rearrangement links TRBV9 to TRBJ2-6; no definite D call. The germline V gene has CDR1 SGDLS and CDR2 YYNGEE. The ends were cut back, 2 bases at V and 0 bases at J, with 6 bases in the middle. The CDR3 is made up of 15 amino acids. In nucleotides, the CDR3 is TGTGCCAGCAGCGTTCGTGGCTCTGGGGCCAACGTCCTGACTTTC. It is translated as CASSVRGSGANVLTF.

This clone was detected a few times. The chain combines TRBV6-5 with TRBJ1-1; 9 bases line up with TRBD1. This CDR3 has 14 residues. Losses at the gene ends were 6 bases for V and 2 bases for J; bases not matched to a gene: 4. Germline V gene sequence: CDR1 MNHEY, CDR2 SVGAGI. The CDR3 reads CASRQGAVNTEAFF. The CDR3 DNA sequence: TGTGCCAGCAGACAGGGGGCCGTTAACACTGAAGCTTTCTTT.

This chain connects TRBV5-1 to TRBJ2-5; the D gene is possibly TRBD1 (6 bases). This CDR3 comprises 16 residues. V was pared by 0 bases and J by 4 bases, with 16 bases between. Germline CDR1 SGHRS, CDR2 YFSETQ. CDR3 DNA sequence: TGCGCCAGCAGCTTGGGTTCGGTGACAGGAAGAGAGACCCAGTACTTC. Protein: CASSLGSVTGRETQYF.

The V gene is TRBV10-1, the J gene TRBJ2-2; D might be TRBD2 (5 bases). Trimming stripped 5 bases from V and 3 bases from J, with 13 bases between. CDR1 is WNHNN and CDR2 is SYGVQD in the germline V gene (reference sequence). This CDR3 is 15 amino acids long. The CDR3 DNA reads TGCGCCAGCAGTACAACTAGAGAGGACACCGGGGAGCTGTTTTTT. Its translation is CASSTTREDTGELFF.

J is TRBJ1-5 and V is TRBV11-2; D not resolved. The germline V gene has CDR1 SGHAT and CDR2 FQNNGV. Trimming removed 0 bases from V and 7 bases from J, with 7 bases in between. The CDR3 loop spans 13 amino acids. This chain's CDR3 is CASSLEPYQPQHF. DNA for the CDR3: TGTGCCAGCAGCTTAGAGCCCTACCAGCCCCAGCATTTT.

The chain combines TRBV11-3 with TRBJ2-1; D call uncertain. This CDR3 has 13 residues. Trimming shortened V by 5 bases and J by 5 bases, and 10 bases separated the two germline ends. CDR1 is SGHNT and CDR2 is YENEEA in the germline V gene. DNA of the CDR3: TGTGCCAGCAGCCCAGGTCCGGACAATGAGCAGTTCTTC. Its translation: CASSPGPDNEQFF.

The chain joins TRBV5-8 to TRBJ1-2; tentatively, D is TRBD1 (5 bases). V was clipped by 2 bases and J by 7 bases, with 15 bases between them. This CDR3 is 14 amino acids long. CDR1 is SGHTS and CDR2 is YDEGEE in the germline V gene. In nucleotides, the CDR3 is TGTGCCAGCAGCTTAACAGGCTACCTAGGTGGCTACACCTTC. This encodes CASSLTGYLGGYTF.